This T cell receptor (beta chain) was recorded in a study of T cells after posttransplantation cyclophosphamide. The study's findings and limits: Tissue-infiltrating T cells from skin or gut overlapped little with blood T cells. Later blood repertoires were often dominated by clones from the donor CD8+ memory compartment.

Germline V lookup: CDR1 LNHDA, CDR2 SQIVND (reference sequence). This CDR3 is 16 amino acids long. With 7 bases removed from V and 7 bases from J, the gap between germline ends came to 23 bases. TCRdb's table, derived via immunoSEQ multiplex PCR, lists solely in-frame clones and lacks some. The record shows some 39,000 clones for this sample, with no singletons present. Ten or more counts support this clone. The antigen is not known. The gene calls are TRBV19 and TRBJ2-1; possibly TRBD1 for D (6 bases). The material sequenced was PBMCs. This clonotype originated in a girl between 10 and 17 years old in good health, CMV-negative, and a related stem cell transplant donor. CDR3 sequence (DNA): TGTGCCAGTAAGGGGCAGACAGGATCGCGGTTTAATGAGCAGTTCTTC. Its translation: CASKGQTGSRFNEQFF.